This T cell receptor (beta chain) was sequenced for a study of beta chain features in type 1 diabetes. General study results and limits: Type 1 diabetes patients had fewer VDJ junction insertions and more deletions.

A few counts support this clone. Its cognate antigen is unknown. The entirety of the isolated RNA underwent reverse transcription, so expressed TCRB transcripts were sequenced. Some clones are missing from TCRdb's copy, which holds only in-frame ones; the method was immunoSEQ multiplex PCR. The data hold about 900,000 clones, with roughly a sixth observed a single time. J lost 3 bases, V lost 1 base, and 6 bases had no gene match. CDR1 SEHNR and CDR2 FQNEAQ come from the germline V gene (reference sequence). The CDR3 consists of 16 residues. The gene calls are TRBV7-9 and TRBJ2-1; 7 positions agree with TRBD2. Source material: naive CD4+ T cells from blood. The source of this sequence is a woman in her late teens or twenties in good health. CDR3: CASSLVLAALYNEQFF. CDR3 nucleotides: TGTGCCAGCAGCTTAGTTCTAGCGGCCCTCTACAATGAGCAGTTCTTC.